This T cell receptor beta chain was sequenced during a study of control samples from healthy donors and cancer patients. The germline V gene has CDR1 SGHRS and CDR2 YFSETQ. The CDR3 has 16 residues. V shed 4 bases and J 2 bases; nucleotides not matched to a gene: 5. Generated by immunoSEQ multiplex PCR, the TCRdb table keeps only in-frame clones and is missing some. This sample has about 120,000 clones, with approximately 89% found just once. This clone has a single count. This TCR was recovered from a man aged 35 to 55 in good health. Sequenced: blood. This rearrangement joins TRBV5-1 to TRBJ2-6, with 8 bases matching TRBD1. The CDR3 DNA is TGCGCCAGCAGCACGATACAGGGGGCTGGGGCCAACGTCCTGACTTTC. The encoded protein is CASSTIQGAGANVLTF. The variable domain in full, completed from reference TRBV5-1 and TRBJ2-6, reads KAGVTQTPRYLIKTRGQQVTLSCSPISGHRSVSWYQQTPGQGLQFLFEYFSETQRNKGNFPGRFSGRQFSNSRSEMNVSTLELGDSALYLCASSTIQGAGANVLTFGAGSRLTVL.